This TCR beta chain emerged from a study of cytomegalovirus exposure and HLA in healthy donors (dated by TCRdb to 2015 to 2018). With respect to the entire study: An earlier analysis of several hundred of the donors reported roughly 270 Gb of sequence data and 100 million to 130 million unique TCR beta sequences from about 179 million T cells. Rather than drawing on any new phenotypic data, the later analysis identified candidate immune exposures from TCR beta sequences and the way those sequences occurred across donors. Among some 410 genotyped donors of the cohort, an average of around 240,000 unique TCR beta nucleotide sequences were sequenced per donor, approximately 20% of them non-productive. The study aimed to test whether signatures of past pathogen exposure could be identified by cataloging public T cell receptors. The study combined high-throughput TCR immunosequencing, statistical association of individual TCRs with disease status, and machine learning to predict cytomegalovirus infection status. A later analysis re-examined previously published TCR beta repertoires from roughly 720 donors and added high-resolution HLA genotyping to investigate patterns of TCR occurrence. Besides the first cohort of 500 to 700 subjects, a separate validation cohort made up of over 95 different subjects was used. Class I and class II HLA loci were covered by the typing at four-digit resolution. Because of strong linkage in the cohort, 4 to 6 DR-DQ haplotypes were treated as single units for association and clustering. All discovery cohort repertoires had been generated using a single sequencing platform. The study used immunosequencing to profile the T cell repertoires of about 670 subjects and linked those repertoires to cytomegalovirus serostatus. Donor age, sex, ethnicity and CMV serostatus were compiled alongside the repertoire data. The number of donors typed differed by locus, with 629-630 for A, B, C, DRB1 and DQB1, roughly 520 for DQA1, 600 to 610 for DPA1, and some 450 for DPB1. An earlier analysis of more than 450 of the donors used high-throughput TCR beta sequencing to judge whether each TCR beta V gene segment behaved as functional or pseudogenic. Roughly 300 gigabases of sequencing data and 75 million to 85 million unique TCR sequences made up an early release that covered around 640 HLA-typed donors. The genetic ancestry cluster associated with self-reported Caucasian donors included about 84% of the roughly 410 genotyped donors. Genome-wide SNP genotypes for about 65% of the 666 donors were used in a later genetic analysis, which treated that subset as a discovery cohort.

In total, approximately 700 healthy bone marrow donors made up the cohort. At the time of sampling, all cohort members were nominally healthy, though unrecorded immune exposures were likely present. The donor tested CMV seronegative, placing the donor among the 300 to 400 seronegative members of the cohort. Every donor gave a peripheral blood sample, and the peripheral blood mononuclear cells from that sample were used for TCR beta sequencing. Genomic DNA extraction from the blood cell samples was performed with the Qiagen DNeasy Blood Extraction Kit. On this clone: Its specific antigen is unknown. No much larger clonotype is one base removed from it; base qualities were not supplied.

Broad study findings and their caveats: In an earlier analysis of 500 to 650 of the donors, most TCR beta V segments appeared in productive rearrangements about 87% or about 30% of the time, broadly matching IMGT annotations. A later analysis associated 16,951 TCR beta sequences with specific HLA alleles at a false discovery rate of 0.05. The authors suggested that the approach could potentially be extended to other disease states and immunological phenotypes. A group of highly shared sequence variants was considered likely to be a technical artifact of the sequencing pipeline. Because the 87-base-pair reads could not distinguish some IMGT-functional V segments, including TRBV6-2 and TRBV6-3, those segments were excluded. The presence/absence analyses assumed that sequencing depth was roughly uniform across donors, and that assumption may not be true. Because counts were too low, some 17 rarely observed V segments, including chromosome 9 orphons, were left out of the earlier analysis of 500 to 650 of the donors. Assigning TCR associations to individual alleles was difficult when HLA alleles, especially DR and DQ, strongly co-occurred. A further reported finding was that TCR beta sequences accurately predicted the HLA-A and HLA-B alleles for most subjects in the first cohort. In this cohort, only TCR beta chains were sequenced, and detectable features were limited by the absence of alpha or paired-chain data. Immune exposure information for the cohort was limited to CMV serostatus. Most CMV-associated TCR beta chains appeared to be HLA-restricted in a later analysis, and the HLA associations seemed to be driven largely by CMV exposure. In vitro tests confirmed that a few of the cytomegalovirus-associated TCR beta chains recognize cytomegalovirus antigens. Most TCR sequences were observed very rarely across donors, whereas some public TCRs were present in many individuals. A later analysis found that HLA-associated TCR beta chains were more clonally expanded and had lower generation probabilities than equally common non-associated chains. A later genetic analysis associated a missense DCLRE1C variant with V-gene and J-gene trimming of TCR beta chains, and an independent cohort replicated the association. Compared with the 666-donor mean, donors in an Asian-associated ancestry cluster had fewer N-insertions in productive TCRs, according to a later genetic analysis. Because some donors lacked HLA typing at each locus, the association tests relied only on the typed subset. Cytomegalovirus status was reported to be diagnosed by the classifier with high specificity and sensitivity in both the original and validation cohorts. According to a later analysis, parvovirus B19, influenza, CMV and Epstein-Barr virus appeared linked to several top co-occurrence clusters. A later analysis found that TCR association rates varied across HLA loci, with DRB1 alleles showing the most associated TCRs and HLA-C alleles the fewest. The study listed over 150 TCR beta chains as associated with cytomegalovirus. Linkage disequilibrium might explain the correlated functional status among segregating V segments, but an unknown experimental factor could not be excluded.

Including the terminal cysteine and phenylalanine, the CDR3 comprises 15 residues. The CDR3 DNA has 45 bases and is translated from base 1. V lost 3 bases and J lost 7 bases, and the count of bases not matched to a germline gene is 12. The germline V gene (reference sequence) yields GTSNPN for CDR1 and SVGIG for CDR2. Receptor libraries were prepared by the immunoSEQ multiplex PCR assay. For the multiplex PCR, a mixture combining 60 forward primers for TCR Vbeta segments and 13 reverse primers for TCR Jbeta segments was used. A multiplex PCR assay on genomic DNA amplified the CDR3 region of rearranged TCR beta genes. On the Illumina HiSeq System, the amplified TCR beta libraries were sequenced as 87-base-pair reads. Per the source publication's procedure: In a later analysis, about 80 million unique TCR beta chains were counted across the roughly 700 repertoires, and roughly 9.9 million of these chains were shared by at least two donors. Raw reads were error-corrected and collapsed into unique sequences by a nearest-neighbor algorithm in which closely related sequences were merged to remove PCR and sequencing errors. To assign V, D and J gene segments, CDR3 sequences were aligned to IMGT reference sequences. For a sequence to be retained, a match of at least six nucleotides was required to both a V gene segment and a J gene segment. Rearrangements were classified as productive when the CDR3 lacked stop codons and remained in frame with V and J, and all other rearrangements were classified as non-productive. CDR3 was defined by IMGT convention, running from the second conserved V-encoded cysteine to the conserved J-encoded phenylalanine. The earlier analysis of some 580 of the donors excluded any sequence lacking an unambiguous match to a single V gene segment. In an earlier analysis of 450 to 700 of the donors, V segments were called functional above 56.7% productive rearrangements and were called segregating when the between-donor standard deviation exceeded 5%. A statistical classification framework was built to diagnose cytomegalovirus status from the catalog of TCR beta chain sequences. In a later analysis, TCR nucleotide sequences were compared against IMGT/GENE-DB human TR gene sequences so that V and J genes could be assigned. The TCRdist pipeline was used in a later analysis to assign CDR3 sequences and most-parsimonious VDJ recombination scenarios. In a later analysis, each TCR beta chain was defined by its CDR3 amino acid sequence together with its V-gene family, and reads without a unique V-gene family were excluded. As a way to deal with suspected cross-contamination and a sequencing artifact, a later analysis dropped roughly 600 nucleotide sequences that were highly shared and had low generation probability. A later analysis calculated a clonal expansion index for each public chain from normalized within-repertoire ranks of inferred template counts. In a later analysis, generation probabilities were computed using a VDJ recombination model fitted to out-of-frame rearrangements, and the results were checked against IGoR. In a later analysis, TCR-TCR, TCR-HLA and TCR-CMV co-occurrence was scored with hypergeometric tests, and a repertoire-size bias correction was applied to TCR pairs. False discovery rates were estimated in a later analysis by permuting HLA or CMV assignments 20 times. In a later analysis, co-occurring TCRs were grouped with DBSCAN, and TCRdist sequence similarity was added when clustering was performed within HLA-allele-positive subsets. Repertoires with fewer than 30,000 or more than 120,000 public chains were left out of co-occurrence clustering, as were four to six repertoires with anomalous nucleotide sharing. As stored in TCRdb, this immuneACCESS dataset retains in-frame rearrangements with V and J assigned. A fraction of the clones does not appear; measured against another copy, unresolved V genes explain less than half of the discrepancy, and the remainder lacks a known reason. V, J and clone size were drawn from that table, and D and trimming were deduced from the DNA. This sample holds 55,000 to 75,000 clones; approximately 60% were observed only once. Of the sample, approximately 2.6% falls within the top ten clones.

The specimen sequenced was PBMCs. This chain joins TRBV30 to TRBJ1-5, and 7 bases in between align with TRBD1. The receptor comes from a man between 25 and 39 years old in good health and CMV-seronegative. The DNA sequence follows: TGTGCCTGGAGCGTTGGACAGGCGACTGGACAGCCCCAGCATTTT. The resulting protein is CAWSVGQATGQPQHF.